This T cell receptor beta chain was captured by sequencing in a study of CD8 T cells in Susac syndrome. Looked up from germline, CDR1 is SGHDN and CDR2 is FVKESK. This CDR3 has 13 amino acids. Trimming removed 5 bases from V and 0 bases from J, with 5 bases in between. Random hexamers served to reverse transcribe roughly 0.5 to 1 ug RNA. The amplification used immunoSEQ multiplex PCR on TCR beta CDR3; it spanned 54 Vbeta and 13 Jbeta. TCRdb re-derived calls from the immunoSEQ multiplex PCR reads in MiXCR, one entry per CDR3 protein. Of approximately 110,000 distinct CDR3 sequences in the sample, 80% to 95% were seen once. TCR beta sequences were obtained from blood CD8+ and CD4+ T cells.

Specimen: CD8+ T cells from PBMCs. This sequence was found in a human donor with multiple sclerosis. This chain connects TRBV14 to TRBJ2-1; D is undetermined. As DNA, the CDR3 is TGTGCCAGCAGCGAGATCTCCTACAATGAGCAGTTCTTC. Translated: CASSEISYNEQFF.